Shown below are 14 T cell receptor beta chains from a single sample sequenced in a study of OX40 agonist ivuxolimab in advanced cancers. The method was immunoSEQ multiplex PCR; TCRdb's version includes in-frame clones alone and lacks a portion of them. The data show nearly 80,000 clones, 70% to 85% seen once. This specimen was CD4+ or CD8+ T cells sorted from blood, taken in a trial of the OX40 agonist ivuxolimab. The receptors come from an adult with an advanced solid tumor such as melanoma, head and neck, liver or kidney cancer.

V is TRBV6-1 and J is TRBJ1-5, with unresolved D. CDR3 length equals 14 residues. Trimming shortened V by 6 bases and J by 0 bases, and 9 bases separated the two germline ends. CDR1 and CDR2 from the germline V gene are MNHNS and SASEGT. The CDR3 region is CASRPRNSNQPQHF. DNA for the CDR3: TGTGCCAGCAGACCCCGAAATAGCAATCAGCCCCAGCATTTT.

The V call is TRBV10-2, the J call TRBJ1-2; D may be TRBD1 (5 bases). There are 16 residues in the CDR3. In germline, CDR1 is WSHSY, CDR2 SAAADI. Between the trimmed V and J ends, which lost 3 bases and 4 bases, there was a span of 18 bases. The CDR3 DNA reads TGCGCCAGCAGTGATGGCCCCGGGACGGTTAGCTATGGCTACACCTTC. Its protein product is CASSDGPGTVSYGYTF.

The chain carries TRBV28 and TRBJ1-2, with D possibly TRBD1 on 5 matching bases. Germline assignment: CDR1 MDHEN and CDR2 SYDVKM. V lost 6 bases and J lost 4, with 9 bases in between. The CDR3 loop spans 12 amino acids. The CDR3 nucleotides are TGTGCCAGCAGGGTGGGGCTCTATGGCTACACCTTC. Amino acids: CASRVGLYGYTF.

The chain carries TRBV27 and TRBJ1-2; the match to TRBD1 covers 11 bases. V dropped 8 bases and J dropped 7; count of bases not matched to a gene: 15. The CDR3 has 16 amino acids. Germline V gene data show CDR1 as MNHEY and CDR2 as SMNVEV (reference sequence). CDR3 bases: TGTGCCAGCGTAGGACAGGGGGCTTTACGCGGCGGTGGCTACACCTTC. Residues: CASVGQGALRGGGYTF.

CDR3 DNA sequence: TGCGCCAGCAGCAGTGGACAGGCCACGAAAGAGACCCAGTACTTC. Its translation is CASSSGQATKETQYF. The gene calls are TRBV5-1 and TRBJ2-5; 7 bases agree with TRBD1. With V trimmed by 4 bases and J by 3 bases, 9 bases remained unmatched. CDR3 length: 15 residues. Germline V gives CDR1 SGHRS, CDR2 YFSETQ. Supplemented by reference TRBV5-1 and TRBJ2-5, the full variable domain reads KAGVTQTPRYLIKTRGQQVTLSCSPISGHRSVSWYQQTPGQGLQFLFEYFSETQRNKGNFPGRFSGRQFSNSRSEMNVSTLELGDSALYLCASSSGQATKETQYFGPGTRLLVL.

The chain combines TRBV23-1 with TRBJ1-2, with TRBD1 as a possible D gene (6 bases). TRBV23-1 is labeled an ORF, and its function is uncertain. V was cut by 1 base and J by 8 bases, with 20 bases left in between. There are 16 residues in the CDR3. This CDR3 reads CASSQLAGARRGGYTF. CDR3 DNA sequence: TGCGCCAGCAGTCAATTAGCAGGGGCACGTCGTGGAGGCTACACCTTC.

This sequence joins TRBV2 and TRBJ1-2, with TRBD1 matching over 7 bases. The length of the CDR3 is 13 residues. CDR1 is SNHLY, CDR2 FYNNEI, per germline. The V segment lost 10 bases and the J segment 8 bases; nucleotides outside the gene matches: 13. The CDR3 here is CAIKRGDRQGYTF. The CDR3 coding sequence is TGTGCCATCAAAAGGGGGGACAGACAGGGCTACACCTTC. Full variable domain (remainder filled in from reference TRBV2 and TRBJ1-2): EPEVTQTPSHQVTQMGQEVILRCVPISNHLYFYWYRQILGQKVEFLVSFYNNEISEKSEIFDDQFSVERPDGSNFTLKIRSTKLEDSAMYFCAIKRGDRQGYTFGSGTRLTVV.

The V call is TRBV10-2, the J call TRBJ2-1; possible D gene TRBD2, 5 bases. Per germline, CDR1 WSHSY and CDR2 SAAADI. The V and J ends lost 8 bases and 9 bases respectively, with 17 bases between them. CDR3 length equals 13 residues. CDR3 region: CASRTLLAGEQFF. In nucleotides, the CDR3 is TGCGCCAGCCGGACCCTTCTAGCCGGTGAGCAGTTCTTC.

The genes are TRBV9 and TRBJ2-1, with D possibly being TRBD2 (7 bases). Trimming pared 2 bases from V and 9 bases from J, leaving 18 bases between. CDR3 size: 15 residues. CDR1 and CDR2 from the germline V gene are SGDLS and YYNGEE. CDR3 in DNA: TGTGCCAGCAGCGTGGGGAACACAGGGAGGGGTGAGCAGTTCTTC. Its protein is CASSVGNTGRGEQFF.

The chain couples TRBV4-1 to TRBJ2-3; D might be TRBD2 (5 bases). The CDR3 sequence is 14 residues long. Trimming removed 1 base at V and 2 bases at J, with 7 bases between. Germline V gives CDR1 MGHRA, CDR2 YSYEKL. Here the CDR3 reads CASSQGRSTDTQYF. CDR3 coding DNA: TGCGCCAGCAGCCAAGGGAGGTCCACAGATACGCAGTATTTT.

V and J are TRBV7-6 and TRBJ2-5, with D possibly TRBD2 on 5 matching bases. The length of the CDR3 is 14 residues. Germline-derived CDR1 and CDR2 are SGHVS and FNYEAQ. Between the trimmed V and J ends, which lost 5 bases and 3 bases, there was a span of 13 bases. CDR3 region: CASSPRGIEETQYF. CDR3 coding DNA: TGTGCCAGCAGCCCGCGAGGGATAGAAGAGACCCAGTACTTC.

This clone was seen only once. The rearrangement uses TRBV15 and TRBJ1-3; the D gene is possibly TRBD1 (6 bases). This CDR3 contains 15 residues. The germline gives CDR1 LNHNV, CDR2 YYDKDF (reference sequence). With 3 bases removed from V and 2 bases from J, the gap between germline ends came to 11 bases. The CDR3 protein is CATSREYRAGNTIYF. CDR3 DNA: TGTGCCACCAGCAGGGAATACAGGGCTGGAAACACCATATATTTT.

The chain couples TRBV30 to TRBJ2-1; D perhaps matches TRBD1 (5 bases). From germline, CDR1 is GTSNPN and CDR2 SVGIG (reference sequence). Between the trimmed V and J ends, which lost 2 bases and 13 bases, there was a span of 12 bases. This CDR3 contains 11 residues. CDR3 sequence reads: CAWSIEDKQFF. For the CDR3, the DNA is TGTGCCTGGAGTATAGAGGACAAACAGTTCTTC.

Regarding this clone: The sample holds other DNA sequences that translate to the same CDR3. This chain links TRBV7-2 with TRBJ1-1, with 7 bases lining up with TRBD1. Germline CDR1 is SGHTA and CDR2 is FQGNSA. This CDR3 is built from 14 residues. The ends lost 1 base at V and 4 bases at J; junction bases unmatched: 3. The CDR3 nucleotides read TGTGCCAGCAGCTTAGATTCAGGGGGCACTGAAGCTTTCTTT. Translating gives CASSLDSGGTEAFF.